This entry concerns a single T cell receptor beta chain. Its antigen is not known. 60 Vbeta and 13 Jbeta primers were used in PCR. The repertoire was sequenced with immunoSEQ multiplex PCR; TCRdb's copy has only in-frame clones and lacks some. The sample holds roughly 200,000 clones, around 87% seen once. These data are taken from a study of cytomegalovirus exposure and HLA in healthy donors. Regarding the study as a whole: According to a later analysis, most TCR beta chains associated with CMV appeared HLA-restricted. Sequences of the TCR beta chain were said to predict the HLA-A and HLA-B alleles of most subjects accurately.

Donors consisted of healthy bone marrow donors. V dropped 7 bases and J dropped 3 bases, with 13 bases sitting between them. This CDR3 region has 14 residues. Germline CDR1 reads LNHDA; CDR2 reads SQIVND (reference sequence). This sequence originates from a young man in good health and CMV-seronegative. The chain combines TRBV19 with TRBJ1-3; a possible D gene is TRBD1 (6 bases). Source material: PBMCs. The CDR3: CASIRPGVGNTIYF. The CDR3, as DNA: TGTGCCAGTATACGTCCAGGGGTTGGAAACACCATATATTTT.